These T cell receptor beta chains were read from a single sample in a study of T cells in Graves' hyperthyroidism and ophthalmopathy. TCRdb recomputed calls from the multiplex PCR reads with MiXCR, one row per CDR3 protein. The table has about 600,000 distinct CDR3 sequences, more than 15% seen once. The sequencing input was blood. These TCRs come from a middle-aged woman with Graves' ophthalmopathy. Each CDR3 is given with its conserved first and last residue. The D gene is left open where the match is weak. Clone size appears in some rows only: once, few, many, or a class for an expanded clone.

J gene,D gene,clone size,V gene,CDR3 DNA,CDR3 protein
TRBJ2-7,TRBD2,many,TRBV12-3/TRBV12-4,TGTGCCAGCGCCCTAGCGGGAGGGCCTTTTTACGAGCAGTACTTC,CASALAGGPFYEQYF
TRBJ2-2,TRBD1,-,TRBV12-3/TRBV12-4,TGTGCCAGCAGCCGCGGACAGGGGGCCTCCCCTACCGGGGAGCTGTTTTTT,CASSRGQGASPTGELFF
TRBJ1-2,-,few,TRBV18,TGTGCCAGCTCTCTGACACAAGATAACTATGGCTACACCTTC,CASSLTQDNYGYTF
TRBJ1-5,-,-,TRBV3-1,TGTGCCAGCAGCCAAGGAGGGGCGCAGCCCCAGCATTTT,CASSQGGAQPQHF
TRBJ1-1,TRBD1,-,TRBV6-1,TGTGCTAGCAGTGAAGGACAGGCCAACACTGAAGCTTTCTTT,CASSEGQANTEAFF
TRBJ1-6,TRBD1,many,TRBV6-1,TGTGCCACCACGACAGGGGTGGGTTCACCCCTCCACTTT,CATTTGVGSPLHF
TRBJ2-3,-,many,TRBV28,TGTGCCAGCAGCCGCCCCTTGAACGGGGCAGATACGCAGTATTTT,CASSRPLNGADTQYF
TRBJ1-1,-,many,TRBV7-9,TGTGCCAGCAGCTTCGGACGGATGAACACTGAAGCTTTCTTT,CASSFGRMNTEAFF
TRBJ2-2,TRBD1,many,TRBV12-3/TRBV12-4,TGTGCCAGCAGTGACCCGGGACAGGGGTACACCGGGGAGCTGTTTTTT,CASSDPGQGYTGELFF
TRBJ2-5,-,-,TRBV25-1,TGTGCCAGCAGTGATGCCAGGAAGGACAACCAAGAGACCCAGTACTTC,CASSDARKDNQETQYF
TRBJ2-3,-,many,TRBV30,TGTGCCTGGAGTGAACTGGGGGTGAAAGATACGCAGTATTTT,CAWSELGVKDTQYF
TRBJ2-7,TRBD2,few,TRBV28,TGTGCCAGCAGTTTATGGGGGGGTTTGGGGGATAGCGGGCCCACCTACGAGCAGTACTTC,CASSLWGGLGDSGPTYEQYF
TRBJ1-6,-,-,TRBV20-1,TGCAGTGCCCCTTCGGGATCGTATAATTCACCCCTCCACTTT,CSAPSGSYNSPLHF
TRBJ2-3,-,many,TRBV2,TGTGCCAGCAGTGACAGGCTGGTCAGCACAGATACGCAGTATTTT,CASSDRLVSTDTQYF
TRBJ2-7,-,many,TRBV5-1,TGCGCCAGCAGCTTGGCGGGACAGCCGGGGGCGCAGTACTTC,CASSLAGQPGAQYF
TRBJ2-2,-,few,TRBV6-1,TGTGCCAGCAGTTATAAGGGCACCGGGGAGCTGTTTTTT,CASSYKGTGELFF
TRBJ2-4,TRBD1,-,TRBV5-1,TGCGCCAGCAGCTTAACAGGGGCCGACATTCAGTACTTC,CASSLTGADIQYF
TRBJ2-2,-,-,TRBV20-1,TGCAGTGCTAGGGCAGAGAACACCGGGGAGCTGTTTTTT,CSARAENTGELFF
TRBJ1-1,-,many,TRBV12-3/TRBV12-4,TGTGCCAGCAGTTTAGTTACGTCGGGTTATGAAGCTTTCTTT,CASSLVTSGYEAFF
TRBJ2-1,TRBD2,-,TRBV12-3/TRBV12-4,TGTGCCAGCAGTTTCACTAGCGGGGGCCGATACAATGAGCAGTTCTTC,CASSFTSGGRYNEQFF
TRBJ2-5,-,-,TRBV29-1,TGCAGCGGGACCGAGGGGGGGAGGGGGGAGACCCAGTACTTC,CSGTEGGRGETQYF
TRBJ2-5,TRBD1,many,TRBV30,TGTGCCTGGAGTGGACAGGGCCGTACTAAGTACTTC,CAWSGQGRTKYF
TRBJ1-1,-,many,TRBV20-1,TGCAGTGCTATCAAGGGATATTCGGCGGTAGCTTTCTTT,CSAIKGYSAVAFF
TRBJ2-1,-,many,TRBV7-6,TGTGCCAGCAGCTTAGAAAGTGCGAGCTCCTACAATGAGCAGTTCTTC,CASSLESASSYNEQFF
TRBJ1-3,-,many,TRBV3-1,TGTGCCAGCAGCCAAGGGAGAGGACGGGACACCATATATTTT,CASSQGRGRDTIYF
TRBJ1-2,-,few,TRBV5-5,TGTGCCAGCAGCTACAATAACTATGGCTACACCTTC,CASSYNNYGYTF
TRBJ2-1,-,-,TRBV10-1,TGCGCCAGCAGTGAGTCCATGGAGGGCTTCAATGAGCAGTTCTTC,CASSESMEGFNEQFF
TRBJ2-5,TRBD2,many,TRBV28,TGTGCCAGCAGTCCCCGGACTAGCGCACAGGCGGCCCAGTACTTC,CASSPRTSAQAAQYF
TRBJ2-3,TRBD2,many,TRBV20-1,TGCAGTGCTAGAGACCTCGGGGAGCGGGGGAGGTCAGATACGCAGTATTTT,CSARDLGERGRSDTQYF
TRBJ2-5,-,many,TRBV11-2,TGTGCCAGCAGCTTAGTTCAGGGCACTCAAGAGACCCAGTACTTC,CASSLVQGTQETQYF
TRBJ2-6,-,-,TRBV30,TGTGGTATGGTGGTTTTTGGGGCCAACGTCCTGACTTTC,CGMVVFGANVLTF
TRBJ2-1,TRBD2,-,TRBV20-1,TGCAGTGCTAGAGATCCATTTAGCGGGGGTTCCTACAATGAGCAGTTCTTC,CSARDPFSGGSYNEQFF
TRBJ2-7,TRBD2,-,TRBV29-1,TGCAGCGTTGAAGCGGTGCGGGAGGGCCCGTTAAATTTCGAGCAGTACTTC,CSVEAVREGPLNFEQYF
TRBJ2-1,-,-,TRBV20-1,TGCAGTGCCACGCATTTTTACAGCTCCTACAATGAGCAGTTCTTC,CSATHFYSSYNEQFF
TRBJ1-1,TRBD1,-,TRBV19,TGTGCCAGTAGTATAGTTCACAGGGGGAACACTGAAGCTTTCTTT,CASSIVHRGNTEAFF
TRBJ1-5,-,many,TRBV20-1,TGCAGTGCTAGATCCGGGGGCGGTCAGCCCCAGCATTTT,CSARSGGGQPQHF
TRBJ1-3,-,many,TRBV11-2,TGTGCCAGCAGCTTAGCGTGGGAAAACACCATATATTTT,CASSLAWENTIYF
TRBJ1-5,TRBD1,few,TRBV12-5,TGTGCTAGTGGGACAGGGGCCGTTCAGCCCCAGCATTTT,CASGTGAVQPQHF
TRBJ1-1,TRBD1,-,TRBV27,TGTGCCAGCAGGGAGACAGGGATGAACACTGAAGCTTTCTTT,CASRETGMNTEAFF
TRBJ2-7,-,many,TRBV27,TGTGCCAGAAAGTGCTGGACTTCCTACGAGCAGTACTTC,CARKCWTSYEQYF
TRBJ2-3,-,many,TRBV28,TGTGCCAGCAGTCCCGTGGCGGGCACAGATACGCAGTATTTT,CASSPVAGTDTQYF
TRBJ2-5,-,many,TRBV10-3,TGTGCCACCTCCCCATGGTTACCTGGAAAAGGTCAAGAGACCCAGTACTTC,CATSPWLPGKGQETQYF
TRBJ1-4,-,many,TRBV18,TGTGCCAGCTCGCTCCGTGCGGGGGCGGGTGAAAAACTGTTTTTT,CASSLRAGAGEKLFF
TRBJ1-4,-,few,TRBV4-2,TGTGCCAGCAGCCAAGGAGGTTTTTCTACCCATGCTAATGAAAAACTGTTTTTT,CASSQGGFSTHANEKLFF
TRBJ1-1,-,few,TRBV6-1,TGTGCCACCGCCTCGCCCCGTTTGAACACTGAAGCTTTCTTT,CATASPRLNTEAFF
TRBJ2-3,TRBD2,many,TRBV12-3/TRBV12-4,TGTGCCAGCAGCCGAGCGGGGGGTACAGATACGCAGTATTTT,CASSRAGGTDTQYF
TRBJ2-5,-,few,TRBV15,TGTGCCACCAGCAGAGCAGACAGTCAGAGGGCCCAGTACTTC,CATSRADSQRAQYF
TRBJ2-7,TRBD1,-,TRBV4-1,TGCGCCAGCAGCCTCGGGACAGTGGTATACTTC,CASSLGTVVYF